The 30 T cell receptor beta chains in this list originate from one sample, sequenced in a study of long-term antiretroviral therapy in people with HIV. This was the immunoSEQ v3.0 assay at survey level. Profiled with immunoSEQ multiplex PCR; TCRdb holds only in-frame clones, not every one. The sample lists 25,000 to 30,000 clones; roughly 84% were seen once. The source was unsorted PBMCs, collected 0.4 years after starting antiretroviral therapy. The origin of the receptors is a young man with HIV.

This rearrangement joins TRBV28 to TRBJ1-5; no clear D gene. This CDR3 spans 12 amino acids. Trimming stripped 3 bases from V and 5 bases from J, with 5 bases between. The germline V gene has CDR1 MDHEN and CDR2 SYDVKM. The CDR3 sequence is CASSFPYQPQHF. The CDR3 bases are TGTGCCAGCAGTTTCCCCTATCAGCCCCAGCATTTT.

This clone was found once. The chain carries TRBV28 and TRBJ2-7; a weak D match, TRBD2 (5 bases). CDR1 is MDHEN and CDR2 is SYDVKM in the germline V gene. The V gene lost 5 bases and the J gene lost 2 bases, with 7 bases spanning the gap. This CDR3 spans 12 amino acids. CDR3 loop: CASSEGTYEQYF. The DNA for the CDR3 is TGTGCCAGCAGTGAGGGAACCTACGAGCAGTACTTC.

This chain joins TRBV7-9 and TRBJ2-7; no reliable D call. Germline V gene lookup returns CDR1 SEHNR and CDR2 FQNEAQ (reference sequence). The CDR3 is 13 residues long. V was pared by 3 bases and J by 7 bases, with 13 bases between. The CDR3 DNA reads TGTGCCAGCAGCTTGAACTCTCAGGAAGAGCAGTACTTC. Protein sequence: CASSLNSQEEQYF.

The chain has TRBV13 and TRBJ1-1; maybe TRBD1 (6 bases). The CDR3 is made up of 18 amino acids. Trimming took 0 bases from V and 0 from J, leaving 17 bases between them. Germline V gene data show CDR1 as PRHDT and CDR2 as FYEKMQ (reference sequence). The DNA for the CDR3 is TGTGCCAGCAGCTTAGGCCCATTGGGGGGCCGCATGAACACTGAAGCTTTCTTT. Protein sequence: CASSLGPLGGRMNTEAFF.

CDR3 sequence: CASSLALGRNTEAFF. As DNA, the CDR3 is TGTGCCAGCAGCTTAGCGCTTGGGAGGAACACTGAAGCTTTCTTT. This rearrangement joins TRBV7-8 to TRBJ1-1; D uncertain. CDR1 SGHVS and CDR2 FQNEAQ come from the germline V gene. V lost 0 bases and J 1 base, leaving 9 bases between the germline ends. The CDR3 covers 15 residues. The full variable domain, rest sourced from reference TRBV7-8 and TRBJ1-1, is GAGVSQSPRYKVAKRGQDVALRCDPISGHVSLFWYQQALGQGPEFLTYFQNEAQLDKSGLPSDRFFAERPEGSVSTLKIQRTQQEDSAVYLCASSLALGRNTEAFFGQGTRLTVV.

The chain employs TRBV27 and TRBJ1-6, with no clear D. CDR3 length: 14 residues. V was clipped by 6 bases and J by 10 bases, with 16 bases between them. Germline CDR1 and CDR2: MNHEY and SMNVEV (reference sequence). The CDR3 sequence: CASRTPGVRSPLHF. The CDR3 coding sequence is TGTGCCAGCAGGACCCCTGGGGTTCGGTCACCCCTCCACTTT.

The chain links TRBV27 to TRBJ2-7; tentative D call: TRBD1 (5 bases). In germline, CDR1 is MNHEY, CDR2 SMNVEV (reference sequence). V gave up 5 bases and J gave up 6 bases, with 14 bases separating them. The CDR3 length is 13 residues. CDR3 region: CASSGAHLGEQYF. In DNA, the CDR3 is TGTGCCAGCAGTGGGGCTCACCTTGGCGAGCAGTACTTC.

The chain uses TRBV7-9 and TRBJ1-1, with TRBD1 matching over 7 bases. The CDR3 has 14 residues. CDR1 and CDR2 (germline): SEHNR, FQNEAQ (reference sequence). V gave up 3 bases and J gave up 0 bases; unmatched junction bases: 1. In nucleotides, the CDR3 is TGTGCCAGCAGCTTTACAGGGGTGAACACTGAAGCTTTCTTT. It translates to CASSFTGVNTEAFF.

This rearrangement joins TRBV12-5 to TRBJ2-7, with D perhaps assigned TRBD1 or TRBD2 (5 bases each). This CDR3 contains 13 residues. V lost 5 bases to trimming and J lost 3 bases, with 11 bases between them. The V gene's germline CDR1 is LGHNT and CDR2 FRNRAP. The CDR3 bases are TGTGCTAGTGGTAAAACGGGGCGCTACGAGCAGTACTTC. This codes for CASGKTGRYEQYF.

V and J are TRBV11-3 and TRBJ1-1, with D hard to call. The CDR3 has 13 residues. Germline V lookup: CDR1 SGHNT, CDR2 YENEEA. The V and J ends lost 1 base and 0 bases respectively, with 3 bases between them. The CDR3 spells CASSLGMNTEAFF. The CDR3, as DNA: TGTGCCAGCAGCTTAGGTATGAACACTGAAGCTTTCTTT.

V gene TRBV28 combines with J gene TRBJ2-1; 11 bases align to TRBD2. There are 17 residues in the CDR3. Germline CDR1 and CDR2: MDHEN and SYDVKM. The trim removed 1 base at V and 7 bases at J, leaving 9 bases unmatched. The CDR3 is CASSLYRFSGRDNEQFF. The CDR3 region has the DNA TGTGCCAGCAGTTTATACCGGTTTAGCGGGAGGGATAATGAGCAGTTCTTC.

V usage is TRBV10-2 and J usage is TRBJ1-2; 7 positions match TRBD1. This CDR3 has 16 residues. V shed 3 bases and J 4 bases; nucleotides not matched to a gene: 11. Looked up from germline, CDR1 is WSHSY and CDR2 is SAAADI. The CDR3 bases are TGCGCCAGCAGTGACCCTACAGGGGATCTATCCTATGGCTACACCTTC. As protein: CASSDPTGDLSYGYTF.

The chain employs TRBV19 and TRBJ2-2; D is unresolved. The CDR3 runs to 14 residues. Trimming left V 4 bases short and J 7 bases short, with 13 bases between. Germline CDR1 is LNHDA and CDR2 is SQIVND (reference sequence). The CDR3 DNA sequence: TGTGCCAGTAGTACACGAGAGGACCACGGGGAGCTGTTTTTT. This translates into CASSTREDHGELFF.

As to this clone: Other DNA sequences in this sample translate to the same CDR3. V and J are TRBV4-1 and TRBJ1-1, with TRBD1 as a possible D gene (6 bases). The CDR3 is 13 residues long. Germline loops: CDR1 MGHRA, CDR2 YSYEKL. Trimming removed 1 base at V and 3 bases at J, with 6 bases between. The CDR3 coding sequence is TGCGCCAGCAGCCAAGGGACAGACACTGAAGCTTTCTTT. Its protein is CASSQGTDTEAFF.

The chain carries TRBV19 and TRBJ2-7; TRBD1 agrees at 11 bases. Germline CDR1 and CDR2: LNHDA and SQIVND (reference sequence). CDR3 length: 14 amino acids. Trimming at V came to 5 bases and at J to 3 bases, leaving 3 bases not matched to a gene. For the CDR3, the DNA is TGTGCCAGTAGTCCCGGGACAGGGGGCTACGAGCAGTACTTC. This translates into CASSPGTGGYEQYF.

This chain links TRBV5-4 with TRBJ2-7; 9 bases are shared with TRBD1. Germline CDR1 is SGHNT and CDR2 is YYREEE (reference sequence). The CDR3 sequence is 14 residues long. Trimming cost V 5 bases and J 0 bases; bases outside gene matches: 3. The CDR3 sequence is CASSPGQGSYEQYF. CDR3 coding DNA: TGTGCCAGCAGTCCGGGACAGGGCTCCTACGAGCAGTACTTC.

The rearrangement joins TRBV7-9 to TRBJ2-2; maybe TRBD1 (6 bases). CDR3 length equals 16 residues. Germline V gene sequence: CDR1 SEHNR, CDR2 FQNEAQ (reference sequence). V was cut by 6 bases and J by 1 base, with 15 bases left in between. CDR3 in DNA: TGTGCCAGCAGGGAACAGGGATCACTGAACACCGGGGAGCTGTTTTTT. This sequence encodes CASREQGSLNTGELFF.

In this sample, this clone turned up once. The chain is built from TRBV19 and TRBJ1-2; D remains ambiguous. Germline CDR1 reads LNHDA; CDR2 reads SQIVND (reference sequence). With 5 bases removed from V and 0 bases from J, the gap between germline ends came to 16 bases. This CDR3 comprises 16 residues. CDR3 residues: CASSLTHSPSNYGYTF. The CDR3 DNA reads TGTGCCAGTAGTCTGACCCATAGCCCTTCTAACTATGGCTACACCTTC. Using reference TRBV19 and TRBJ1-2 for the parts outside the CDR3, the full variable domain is DGGITQSPKYLFRKEGQNVTLSCEQNLNHDAMYWYRQDPGQGLRLIYYSQIVNDFQKGDIAEGYSVSREKKESFPLTVTSAQKNPTAFYLCASSLTHSPSNYGYTFGSGTRLTVV.

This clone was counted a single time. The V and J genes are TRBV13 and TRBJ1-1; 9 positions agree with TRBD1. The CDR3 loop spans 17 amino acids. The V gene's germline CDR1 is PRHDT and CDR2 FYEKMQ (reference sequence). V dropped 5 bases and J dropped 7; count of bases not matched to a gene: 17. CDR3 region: CASSIQLDFGTGNEAFF. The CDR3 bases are TGTGCCAGCAGCATCCAACTCGACTTCGGGACAGGGAATGAAGCTTTCTTT.

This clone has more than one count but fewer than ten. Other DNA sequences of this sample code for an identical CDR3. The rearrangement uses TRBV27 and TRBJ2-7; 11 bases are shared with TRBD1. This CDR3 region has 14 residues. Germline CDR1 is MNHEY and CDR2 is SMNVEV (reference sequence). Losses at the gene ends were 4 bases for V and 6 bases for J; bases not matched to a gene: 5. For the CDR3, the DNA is TGTGCCAGCAGTTCCGGGACAGGGGGAGGCGAGCAGTACTTC. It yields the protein CASSSGTGGGEQYF.

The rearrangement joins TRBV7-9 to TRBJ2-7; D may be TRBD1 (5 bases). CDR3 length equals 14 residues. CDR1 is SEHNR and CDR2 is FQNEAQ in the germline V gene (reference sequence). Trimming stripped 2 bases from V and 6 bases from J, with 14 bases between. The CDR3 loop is CASSLSVGVGEQYF. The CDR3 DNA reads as TGTGCCAGCAGCTTATCAGTAGGGGTCGGCGAGCAGTACTTC.

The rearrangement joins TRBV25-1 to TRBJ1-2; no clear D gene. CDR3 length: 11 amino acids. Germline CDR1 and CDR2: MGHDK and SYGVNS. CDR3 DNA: TGTGCTGCTTTAGCTAACTATGGCTACACCTTC. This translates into CAALANYGYTF.

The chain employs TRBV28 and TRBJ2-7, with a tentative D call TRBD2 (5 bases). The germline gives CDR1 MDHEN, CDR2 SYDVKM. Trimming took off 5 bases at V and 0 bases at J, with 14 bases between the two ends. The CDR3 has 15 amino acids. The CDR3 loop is CASSLPRTVSYEQYF. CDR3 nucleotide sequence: TGTGCCAGCAGTCTTCCTCGGACTGTCTCCTACGAGCAGTACTTC.

The CDR3: CASSPDRQGAAGNQPQHF. The DNA of the CDR3 is TGCGCCAGCAGCCCAGATCGACAGGGGGCGGCGGGCAATCAGCCCCAGCATTTT. The V gene is TRBV23-1, the J gene TRBJ1-5, with 10 positions matching TRBD1. TRBV23-1 is labeled an ORF, and its function is uncertain. This CDR3 comprises 18 residues. With V trimmed by 6 bases and J by 2 bases, 13 bases remained unmatched.

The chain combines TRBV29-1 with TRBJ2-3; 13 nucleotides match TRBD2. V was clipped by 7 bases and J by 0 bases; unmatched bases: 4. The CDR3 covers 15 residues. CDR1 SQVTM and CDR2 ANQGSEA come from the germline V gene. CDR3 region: CSAGLAGYSTDTQYF. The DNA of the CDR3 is TGCAGCGCGGGACTAGCGGGGTATAGCACAGATACGCAGTATTTT.

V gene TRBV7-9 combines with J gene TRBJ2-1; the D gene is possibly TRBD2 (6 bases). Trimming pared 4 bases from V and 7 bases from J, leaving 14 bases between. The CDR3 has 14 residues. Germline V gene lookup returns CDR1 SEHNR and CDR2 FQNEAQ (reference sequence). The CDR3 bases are TGTGCCAGCAGCTCCCTAAAGGGGAGGAATGAGCAGTTCTTC. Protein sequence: CASSSLKGRNEQFF.

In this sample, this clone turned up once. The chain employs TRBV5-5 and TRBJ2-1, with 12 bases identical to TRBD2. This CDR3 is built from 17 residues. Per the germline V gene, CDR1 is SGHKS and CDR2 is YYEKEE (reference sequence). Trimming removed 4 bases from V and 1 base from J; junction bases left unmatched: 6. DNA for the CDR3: TGTGCCAGCAGCCACGGACTAGCGGGAAGTTCCTACAATGAGCAGTTCTTC. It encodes CASSHGLAGSSYNEQFF. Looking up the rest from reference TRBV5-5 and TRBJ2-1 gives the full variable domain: DAGVTQSPTHLIKTRGQQVTLRCSPISGHKSVSWYQQVLGQGPQFIFQYYEKEERGRGNFPDRFSARQFPNYSSELNVNALLLGDSALYLCASSHGLAGSSYNEQFFGPGTRLTVL.

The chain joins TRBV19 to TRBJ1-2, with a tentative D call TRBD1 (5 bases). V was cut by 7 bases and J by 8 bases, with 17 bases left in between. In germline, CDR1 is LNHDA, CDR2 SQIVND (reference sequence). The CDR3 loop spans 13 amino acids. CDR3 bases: TGTGCCAGTACCCCCCCTGGAGGGGACGGCTACACCTTC. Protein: CASTPPGGDGYTF. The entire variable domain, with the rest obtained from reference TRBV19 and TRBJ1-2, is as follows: DGGITQSPKYLFRKEGQNVTLSCEQNLNHDAMYWYRQDPGQGLRLIYYSQIVNDFQKGDIAEGYSVSREKKESFPLTVTSAQKNPTAFYLCASTPPGGDGYTFGSGTRLTVV.

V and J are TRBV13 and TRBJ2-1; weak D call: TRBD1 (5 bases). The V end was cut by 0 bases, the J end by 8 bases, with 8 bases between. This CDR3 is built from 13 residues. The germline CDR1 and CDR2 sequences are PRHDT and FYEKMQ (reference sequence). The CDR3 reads CASSLGQAHEQFF. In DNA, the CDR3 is TGTGCCAGCAGCTTAGGACAGGCCCATGAGCAGTTCTTC.

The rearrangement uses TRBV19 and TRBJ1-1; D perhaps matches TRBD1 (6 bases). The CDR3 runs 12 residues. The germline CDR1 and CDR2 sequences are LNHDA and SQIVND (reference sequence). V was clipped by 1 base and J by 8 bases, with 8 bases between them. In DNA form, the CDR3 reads TGTGCCAGTAGTATAGGAGGGGGAGAAGCTTTCTTT. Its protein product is CASSIGGGEAFF.